This entry lists 16 T cell receptor beta chains sequenced from one sample in a study of cytomegalovirus exposure and HLA in healthy donors. Vbeta (60) and Jbeta (13) primers were used in the PCR. Method: immunoSEQ multiplex PCR; TCRdb's copy keeps in-frame clones and lacks some. The table lists tens of thousands of clones, less than 75% of them singletons. The material sequenced was PBMCs. The source is a woman aged 25 to 39 in good health and CMV-seropositive.

The chain carries TRBV7-8 and TRBJ2-1, with TRBD1 matching 8 bases. The CDR3 is 12 residues long. Unmatched junction bases numbered 4, after V lost 7 bases and J lost 8 bases. The germline CDR1 and CDR2 sequences are SGHVS and FQNEAQ. The CDR3 loop reads CASTLDRDEQFF. In DNA form, the CDR3 reads TGTGCCAGCACCCTGGACAGGGATGAGCAGTTCTTC.

This clone was seen only a few times. The CDR3 nucleotides are TGCGCCAGCAGCTTGGCGATCAGGGAAACTGAAGCTTTCTTT. Amino acids: CASSLAIRETEAFF. The chain is built from TRBV5-1 and TRBJ1-1, with D possibly being TRBD1 (5 bases). The V gene's germline CDR1 is SGHRS and CDR2 YFSETQ. Trimming stripped 0 bases from V and 5 bases from J, with 11 bases between. The CDR3 has 14 residues.

A note on this clone: Relative to the germline gene, one junction end is altered; a read error may explain this. The chain has TRBV20-1 and TRBJ1-2, with D possibly being TRBD1 (5 bases). The CDR3 runs to 11 residues. Germline V gives CDR1 DFQATT, CDR2 SNEGSKA (reference sequence). The CDR3 nucleotides are TGCAGTGCTAGAGAGGGCTGGGGCTACCCCTTC. The encoded protein is CSAREGWGYPF.

The chain couples TRBV4-2 to TRBJ2-3; D is unclear. Trimming removed 0 bases at V and 8 bases at J, with 15 bases between. Germline values: CDR1 LGHNA, CDR2 YNFKEQ. The length of the CDR3 is 15 residues. The CDR3 nucleotides are TGTGCCAGCAGCCAAGAAACGTCGGCGGCCGGTACGCAGTATTTT. Translated, it gives CASSQETSAAGTQYF.

This chain joins TRBV18 and TRBJ2-3, with D perhaps matching TRBD2 (6 bases). V was shortened by 6 bases and J by 1 base, with 11 bases between the two germline ends. CDR1 KGHSH and CDR2 LQKENI come from the germline V gene. The CDR3 spans 14 residues. In DNA, the CDR3 is TGTGCCAGCTCCCCGGACTACGGCACAGATACGCAGTATTTT. It translates to CASSPDYGTDTQYF.

This clone was detected only once. The CDR3: CASSLLRGTDTQYF. The CDR3 nucleotides are TGTGCCAGCAGCTTGTTACGGGGCACAGATACGCAGTATTTT. This chain uses TRBV5-6 with TRBJ2-3; D gene uncertain. CDR1 is SGHDT and CDR2 is YYEEEE in the germline V gene. This CDR3 comprises 14 residues. V was trimmed by 1 base and J by 1 base, leaving 7 bases between them.

The chain joins TRBV15 to TRBJ1-2; the D gene is possibly TRBD1 (6 bases). Trimming stripped 0 bases from V and 8 bases from J, with 13 bases between. Germline V gives CDR1 LNHNV, CDR2 YYDKDF (reference sequence). This CDR3 is 14 amino acids long. CDR3 loop: CATSRDLGTKGYTF. The CDR3 DNA reads TGTGCCACCAGCAGAGATCTCGGGACAAAGGGCTACACCTTC.

The CDR3 nucleotides read TGCGCCAGCAGCTTTGAGGGACTAGCGGACCCCTCCTACGAGCAGTACTTC. Its protein product is CASSFEGLADPSYEQYF. The chain links TRBV5-1 to TRBJ2-7, with 11 bases matching TRBD2. The junction had 7 bases not matched to a gene; V was cut back by 2 bases and J by 0 bases. The germline V gene has CDR1 SGHRS and CDR2 YFSETQ. The CDR3 totals 17 residues.

This clone was counted a few times. The gene calls are TRBV4-3 and TRBJ2-1, with 8 bases matching TRBD1. CDR1 and CDR2 from the germline V gene are LGHNA and YSLEER. This CDR3 has 14 residues. Trimming cost V 5 bases and J 4 bases; bases outside gene matches: 4. The CDR3 is CASSSGTGYNEQFF. The CDR3 DNA sequence: TGCGCCAGCAGCTCCGGGACAGGATACAATGAGCAGTTCTTC.

V gene TRBV5-1 combines with J gene TRBJ1-6; no clear D gene. The CDR3 has 13 amino acids. CDR1 and CDR2 (germline): SGHRS, YFSETQ. V lost 0 bases to trimming and J lost 8 bases, with 6 bases between them. Here the CDR3 reads CASSLERDSPLHF. The CDR3 DNA reads as TGCGCCAGCAGCTTGGAGAGGGATTCACCCCTCCACTTT.

The chain has TRBV2 and TRBJ2-7; no clear D. This CDR3 contains 10 residues. CDR1 SNHLY and CDR2 FYNNEI come from the germline V gene. The V gene lost 2 bases and the J gene lost 7 bases, with 3 bases spanning the gap. This CDR3 is CASSEYEQYF. CDR3 nucleotide sequence: TGTGCCAGCAGTGAATATGAGCAGTACTTC.

The J gene is TRBJ2-3, the V gene TRBV30, with TRBD1 as a possible D gene (6 bases). CDR1 and CDR2 from the germline V gene are GTSNPN and SVGIG (reference sequence). V gave up 5 bases and J gave up 0 bases, with 9 bases separating them. The CDR3 contains 13 residues. CDR3 sequence reads: CAWEGQSTDTQYF. Written as DNA, the CDR3 is TGTGCCTGGGAAGGACAGAGCACAGATACGCAGTATTTT. The variable domain in full, with the rest retrieved from reference TRBV30 and TRBJ2-3, is SQTIHQWPATLVQPVGSPLSLECTVEGTSNPNLYWYRQAAGRGLQLLFYSVGIGQISSEVPQNLSASRPQDRQFILSSKKLLLSDSGFYLCAWEGQSTDTQYFGPGTRLTVL.

The chain joins TRBV4-1 to TRBJ1-1, with a possible D match to TRBD1 (6 bases). Germline CDR1 reads MGHRA; CDR2 reads YSYEKL. This CDR3 is 16 amino acids long. V was shortened by 1 base and J by 3 bases, with 15 bases between the two germline ends. CDR3 in amino acids: CASSQGMGAGDTEAFF. The DNA of the CDR3 is TGCGCCAGCAGCCAAGGTATGGGGGCGGGGGACACTGAAGCTTTCTTT.

This clone was detected only once. CDR3 sequence reads: CASWSGANEKLFF. CDR3 bases: TGTGCCAGTTGGTCAGGGGCTAATGAAAAACTGTTTTTT. V usage is TRBV28 and J usage is TRBJ1-4; D may be TRBD1 (6 bases). V gave up 9 bases and J gave up 3 bases, with 11 bases separating them. This CDR3 has 13 residues. Germline CDR1 is MDHEN and CDR2 is SYDVKM. Full variable domain (remainder filled in from reference TRBV28 and TRBJ1-4): DVKVTQSSRYLVKRTGEKVFLECVQDMDHENMFWYRQDPGLGLRLIYFSYDVKMKEKGDIPEGYSVSREKKERFSLILESASTNQTSMYLCASWSGANEKLFFGSGTQLSVL.

This chain joins TRBV11-2 and TRBJ2-3, with TRBD2 as a possible D gene (6 bases). CDR1 is SGHAT, CDR2 FQNNGV, per germline. V was cut by 5 bases and J by 0 bases, with 12 bases left in between. This CDR3 region has 15 residues. CDR3 amino acids: CASSALGLSTDTQYF. The DNA of the CDR3 is TGTGCCAGCAGCGCTTTGGGACTGAGCACAGATACGCAGTATTTT.

Points on this clone: At the DNA level, this CDR3 is encoded by other sequences in the same sample as well. The chain recombines TRBV5-1 with TRBJ2-1; 10 nucleotides agree with TRBD2. CDR1 and CDR2 (germline): SGHRS, YFSETQ. V shed 2 bases, J shed 11 bases, and the junction held 10 bases outside the gene matches. The CDR3 extends over 15 amino acids. CDR3 sequence reads: CASSLGLAGEGKQFF. The CDR3 DNA reads as TGCGCCAGCAGCTTAGGGCTAGCGGGGGAGGGAAAGCAGTTCTTC. The entire variable domain, with the rest obtained from reference TRBV5-1 and TRBJ2-1, is as follows: KAGVTQTPRYLIKTRGQQVTLSCSPISGHRSVSWYQQTPGQGLQFLFEYFSETQRNKGNFPGRFSGRQFSNSRSEMNVSTLELGDSALYLCASSLGLAGEGKQFFGPGTRLTVL.